This is a list of T cell receptor beta chains from one sample in a study of blood T cells in healthy people across ages. TCRdb ran MiXCR on the 5' RACE reads and lists one entry per CDR3 protein. The sample has under 1,100,000 distinct CDR3 sequences; 20% to 25% are singletons. The same data also contributed to another study, on T cells of mothers and their children.

The sample consisted of blood. The receptors were sampled from a girl aged 2 to 9 in good health. Each CDR3 is given with its conserved first and last residue. D genes are given only for firm matches. Only some rows state a clone size, as once, few, many or a class for expanded clones.

v_gene	j_gene	d_gene	abundance	CDR3nt	CDR3aa
TRBV7-9	TRBJ1-5	-	few	TGTGCCAGCAGTCCCGGACAGACGAATCAGCCCCAGCATTTT	CASSPGQTNQPQHF
TRBV6-1	TRBJ2-3	-	-	TGTGCCAGCAGTGGACTCCCCGGGACACGGGATCCAGATACGCAGTATTTT	CASSGLPGTRDPDTQYF
TRBV12-5	TRBJ2-1	-	few	TGTGCTAGTGGTTGGGGAGAGCAGTTCTTC	CASGWGEQFF
TRBV7-2	TRBJ1-3	-	few	TGTGCCAGCCATTCTCGGGCTGGAAACACCATATATTTT	CASHSRAGNTIYF
TRBV6-2/TRBV6-3	TRBJ1-2	-	-	TGTGCCAGCAGTTACTCGGGACTCCCCAACTATGGCTACACCTTC	CASSYSGLPNYGYTF
TRBV12-3/TRBV12-4	TRBJ2-4	-	-	TGTGCCAGCAGGTTAACAGGGTTGAACATTCAGTACTTC	CASRLTGLNIQYF
TRBV20-1	TRBJ2-7	TRBD2	few	TGCAGTGCTAGAGGAAGCCTAGCGGGGGTAACCTACGAGCAGTACTTC	CSARGSLAGVTYEQYF
TRBV7-2	TRBJ1-1	TRBD1	-	TGTGCCAGCAGCTTAGAGGAGACAGGGGTTTCGGTAGCTTTCTTT	CASSLEETGVSVAFF
TRBV5-1	TRBJ2-5	-	few	TGCGCCAGCAGCATAGGACATTCCCAAGAGACCCAGTACTTC	CASSIGHSQETQYF
TRBV10-3	TRBJ2-7	TRBD1	-	TGTGCCATCAACGAGGAACCGGGACAGGCCTCCTACGAGCAGTACTTC	CAINEEPGQASYEQYF
TRBV24-1	TRBJ1-2	-	-	TGTGCCACCAGTGACTCACCTGAGGCTGGCTACACCTTC	CATSDSPEAGYTF
TRBV5-5	TRBJ2-7	-	once	TGTGCCAGCAGCTTGGGTCTTTTAGTCTACGAGCAGTACTTC	CASSLGLLVYEQYF
TRBV6-5	TRBJ2-7	-	few	TGTGCCAGCAGTTCTAGGGGAAGCGAGCAGTACTTC	CASSSRGSEQYF
TRBV25-1	TRBJ1-1	-	-	TGTGCCAGCAGAGCAGGCAGGGAAGCTTTCTTT	CASRAGREAFF
TRBV15	TRBJ2-1	-	few	TGTGCCACCAGCAGAGAAGGACCCAGGACCCTTAGCTCCTACAATGAGCAGTTCTTC	CATSREGPRTLSSYNEQFF
TRBV10-2	TRBJ1-1	-	few	TGCGCCAGCAGTGAGAGGAGTTCGGGCACTGAAGCTTTCTTT	CASSERSSGTEAFF
TRBV3-1	TRBJ2-1	-	-	TGTGCCAGCAGCCAAGTTACAAATGGGGAGCAGTTCTTC	CASSQVTNGEQFF
TRBV2	TRBJ1-1	-	few	TGTGCCAGCATTTCCGAAGAGGGTACTGAAGCTTTCTTT	CASISEEGTEAFF
TRBV29-1	TRBJ2-1	TRBD1	few	TGCAGCGTTATAGGGGGCTTCTACAATGAGCAGTTCTTC	CSVIGGFYNEQFF
TRBV27	TRBJ1-4	-	-	TGTGCCAGCAGCCCTCGGGCAACTAATGAAAAACTGTTTTTT	CASSPRATNEKLFF
TRBV6-5	TRBJ2-7	TRBD2	-	TGTGCCAGCAGGACTCGGATTAGCGGGAGCACGGCCTACGAGCAGTACTTC	CASRTRISGSTAYEQYF
TRBV12-5	TRBJ2-1	-	few	TGTGCTAGTGGTTTTGTTGGGCGTTTGACCTACAATGAGCAGTTCTTC	CASGFVGRLTYNEQFF
TRBV3-1	TRBJ2-4	TRBD2	few	TGTGCCAGCAGCCTCATGGGACTAGCGGGGGCCTCGTACATTCAGTACTTC	CASSLMGLAGASYIQYF
TRBV4-1	TRBJ2-5	TRBD2	few	TGCGCCAGCAGCCAAGAGGTAGCGGGGGTCTACTGGGAGACCCAGTACTTC	CASSQEVAGVYWETQYF
TRBV4-2	TRBJ2-5	TRBD2	few	TGTGCCAGCAGCCAAGGAGCGGGAGGGGGAAGGTACCAAGAGACCCAGTACTTC	CASSQGAGGGRYQETQYF
TRBV18	TRBJ1-5	-	-	TGTGCCAGCTCACCACGGTCTGGGGATAACCAGCCCCAGCATTTT	CASSPRSGDNQPQHF
TRBV6-5	TRBJ2-7	-	-	TGTGCCAGCAGTTACTCGAATTGGGACGTGGGAGCGTACGAGCAGTACTTC	CASSYSNWDVGAYEQYF
TRBV7-2	TRBJ2-7	-	few	TGTGCCAGCAGCGACCGTCGGACGGGGGAGCAGTACTTC	CASSDRRTGEQYF
TRBV6-6	TRBJ2-1	TRBD2	-	TGTGCCAGCAGTTCTAGCGGGAGAAGGGCAAATGAGCAGTTCTTC	CASSSSGRRANEQFF
TRBV12-3/TRBV12-4	TRBJ2-2	TRBD1	once	TGTGCCAGCAGTCCACAGGGGCTTAACACCGGGGAGCTGTTTTTT	CASSPQGLNTGELFF
TRBV28	TRBJ2-1	-	-	TGTGCCAACAGGAGTCCGACTAGTGAAACACAGGGGAGGAATGAGCAGTTCTTC	CANRSPTSETQGRNEQFF
TRBV27	TRBJ1-1	-	-	TGTGCCAGCCACTGGGGCCCTGAAGCTTTCTTT	CASHWGPEAFF
TRBV20-1	TRBJ2-1	-	-	TGCAGCGCCCACGCTAGGGAGTTAAGCAATGAGCAGTTCTTC	CSAHARELSNEQFF
TRBV7-8	TRBJ2-3	-	once	TGTGCCAGCAGCAAAACGCGCCTGAGGGAGCGGGGCACAGATACGCAGTATTTT	CASSKTRLRERGTDTQYF
TRBV28	TRBJ2-5	TRBD2	few	TGTGCCAGCAGTCCGGCGGGAGCGGTCCCCCAAGAGACCCAGTACTTC	CASSPAGAVPQETQYF
TRBV7-9	TRBJ2-1	-	-	TGTGCCAGCAGCGGACGGTCGGAAGAGCAGTTCTTC	CASSGRSEEQFF
TRBV20-1	TRBJ2-7	TRBD2	-	TGCAGTGCTAGATTAGCGGGAGGGTCCGGCGAGCAGTACTTC	CSARLAGGSGEQYF
TRBV27	TRBJ1-1	-	few	TGTGCCAGCAGAAGTGGGGATAAGGGTACTGAAGCTTTCTTT	CASRSGDKGTEAFF
TRBV6-6	TRBJ1-1	TRBD1	few	TGTGCCAGCAGTCATAACAGGGGGAACACTGAAGCTTTCTTT	CASSHNRGNTEAFF
TRBV5-5	TRBJ2-2	-	few	TGTGCCAGCAGCAGAAACAGGGCGATAACCGGGGAGCTGTTTTTT	CASSRNRAITGELFF
TRBV28	TRBJ2-4	-	few	TGTGCCAGCAACCCGACAAGGGGCAAAAACATTCAGTACTTC	CASNPTRGKNIQYF
TRBV29-1	TRBJ2-1	-	few	TGCAGCGTTGAGGAAACAGTCAGCTCCTACAATGAGCAGTTCTTC	CSVEETVSSYNEQFF
TRBV7-9	TRBJ2-1	TRBD2	few	TGTGCCAGCAGCCCAGCTGCGGGAGGGCGCAACAATGAGCAGTTCTTC	CASSPAAGGRNNEQFF
TRBV11-2	TRBJ2-1	TRBD2	-	TGTGCCAGCAGCGCGGGACTACCAAATGAGCAGTTCTTC	CASSAGLPNEQFF
TRBV5-1	TRBJ1-1	-	-	TGCGCCAGCAGCACGGGGACGGGCTCCGAAGCTTTCTTT	CASSTGTGSEAFF
TRBV6-2/TRBV6-3	TRBJ2-5	TRBD1	few	TGTGCCAGCAGCAGGAGACCTGACAGGGCGAAGACCCAGTACTTC	CASSRRPDRAKTQYF
TRBV4-1	TRBJ2-1	TRBD2	-	TGCGCCAGCAGCCAGGTAGCGGGACGGTACAATGAGCAGTTCTTC	CASSQVAGRYNEQFF
TRBV3-1	TRBJ2-7	-	-	TGTGCCAGCAGCCAGTTTAATAGCGACATATACGAGCAGTACTTC	CASSQFNSDIYEQYF
TRBV9	TRBJ2-5	-	few	TGTGCCAGCAGCGTAGGAGGGGGGACAACTCGAGAGACCCAGTACTTC	CASSVGGGTTRETQYF
TRBV29-1	TRBJ1-2	-	-	TGCAGCAGCATCTCGGCGGGCGCACTGGGGGGCTACACCTTC	CSSISAGALGGYTF
TRBV7-3	TRBJ2-1	-	-	TGTGCCAGCAGCATCTCTAGCGAAAGGTACCATGAGCAGTTCTTC	CASSISSERYHEQFF